This TCR beta chain stems from a study of shared clonotypes between healthy human individuals. This CDR3 comprises 14 residues. V was shortened by 6 bases and J by 4 bases, with 15 bases between the two germline ends. CDR1 and CDR2 from the germline V gene are MDHEN and SYDVKM. None of the donors, who were healthy HIV-negative adults, had recently had acute infections or vaccinations. Each replicate PCR on the sorted subsets used 200 to 250 ng DNA (about 30,000 T cell genomes). Authors' data handling: ImmunoSEQ supplied junction-only sequences lacking quality scores, so filtering was different. Using immunoSEQ multiplex PCR, the repertoire was profiled, and TCRdb retains in-frame clones only, with some absent. V, J and clone size were drawn from that table, and D and trimming were deduced from the DNA. The table shows around 1.4 million clones, with 97% to 99% occurring only once.

Sequencing input: naive CD4+ T cells sorted from blood. The subset here: CD45RA+ positively selected. The rearrangement links TRBV28 to TRBJ2-5, with D unclear. This sequence originates from a man younger than 45 in good health. The CDR3 DNA reads as TGTGCCAGCAGCCCTCCCGGAGAAGTAGAGACCCAGTACTTC. Residues: CASSPPGEVETQYF.